This entry describes one TCR beta chain. Germline V CDR1 and CDR2: MGHDK, SYGVNS. V lost 0 bases and J lost 3, with 9 bases in between. This CDR3 has 14 amino acids. The treatment here: roughly 20 received Ad26.COV2.S at low or high dose, single or two shots; about 5 received placebo; per-sample allocation not given. The study sampled participants on day 63 after the first vaccine or placebo injection. The data were taken from a study of Ad26.COV2.S vaccination and SARS-CoV-2 variants. Assay: immunoSEQ multiplex PCR; the TCRdb copy retains only in-frame clones and omits some. The sample shows about 350,000 clones, 75% to 90% of them seen only once.

The rearrangement links TRBV25-1 to TRBJ2-7; D uncertain. The sample consisted of peripheral blood, taken in a trial of Ad26.COV2.S vaccine versus placebo. This clonotype originated in a person between 18 and 59 years old who received the Ad26.COV2.S COVID-19 vaccine or a placebo. CDR3: CASSEYGSYYEQYF. CDR3 in DNA: TGTGCCAGCAGTGAATACGGGTCTTACTACGAGCAGTACTTC.